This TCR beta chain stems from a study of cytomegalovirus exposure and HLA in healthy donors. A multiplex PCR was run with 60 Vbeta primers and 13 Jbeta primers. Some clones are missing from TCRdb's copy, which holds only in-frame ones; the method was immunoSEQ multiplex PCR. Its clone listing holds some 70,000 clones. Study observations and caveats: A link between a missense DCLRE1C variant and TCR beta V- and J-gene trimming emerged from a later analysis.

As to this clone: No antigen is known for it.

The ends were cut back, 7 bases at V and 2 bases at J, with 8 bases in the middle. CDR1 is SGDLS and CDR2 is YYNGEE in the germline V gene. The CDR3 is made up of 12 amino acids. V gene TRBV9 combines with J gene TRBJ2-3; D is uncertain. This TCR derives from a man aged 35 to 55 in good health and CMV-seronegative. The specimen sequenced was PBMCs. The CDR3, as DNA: TGTGCCAGCTCCCTTTTCACAGATACGCAGTATTTT. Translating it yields CASSLFTDTQYF.